A selection of T cell receptor beta chains follows, all from one sample in a study of T cells expressing NK-cell markers. TCRdb reprocessed the 5' RACE reads, keeping one entry per CDR3 protein, no DNA. The listing contains around 550,000 distinct CDR3 sequences. Material for sequencing was blood T cells: a sorted CD56 or NKG2C T cell subset, CD4+ or CD8+ T cells, or bulk PBMC T cells (not recorded which). These receptors came from a man younger than 35 in good health. Both conserved end residues are part of each CDR3. Fields, in order: CDR3 protein, V gene, J gene.

CDR3: CSARPTRSGSKQTQYF
V: TRBV20-1
J: TRBJ2-5

CDR3: CSARLRNTIYF
V: TRBV20-1
J: TRBJ1-3

CDR3: CASSQGLGLAWNEQFF
V: TRBV3-1
J: TRBJ2-1

CDR3: CASSLVGTDYEQYF
V: TRBV5-1
J: TRBJ2-7

CDR3: CASSPRLAGEYQETQYF
V: TRBV3-1
J: TRBJ2-5

CDR3: CASSLEARLKETQYF
V: TRBV5-1
J: TRBJ2-5

CDR3: CASRHDRGRTKLFF
V: TRBV6-1
J: TRBJ1-4

CDR3: CSVLRGSQDTQYF
V: TRBV29-1
J: TRBJ2-3

CDR3: CASRHPRLGYNEQFF
V: TRBV6-1
J: TRBJ2-1

CDR3: CASSTTRLANEQFF
V: TRBV19
J: TRBJ2-1

CDR3: CASSFSRRAGVSPGELFF
V: TRBV5-1
J: TRBJ2-2

CDR3: CASSLVRGSGTQYF
V: TRBV12-3/TRBV12-4
J: TRBJ2-5

CDR3: CASSGENHRDRGRNEQFF
V: TRBV5-1
J: TRBJ2-1

CDR3: CASGLLLAGEQFF
V: TRBV12-5
J: TRBJ2-1

CDR3: CASSPRGYQYNEQFF
V: TRBV7-9
J: TRBJ2-1